The sequence of this T cell receptor beta chain was determined in a study of cytomegalovirus exposure and HLA in healthy donors. Points from the study as a whole: In vitro work confirmed that a few CMV-associated chains recognize CMV antigens.

This clone came up once. Its antigen is not known. Sequencing was performed with immunoSEQ multiplex PCR; in TCRdb, only in-frame clones are kept and a portion is missing. The sample yields under 250,000 clones, more than 75% seen once. The V and J ends lost 4 bases and 4 bases, in that order; junction bases with no gene match: 4. The germline V gene encodes CDR1 MNHEY and CDR2 SMNVEV (reference sequence). CDR3 length: 14 residues. The sequence was obtained from a woman in her late teens or twenties in good health and CMV-seropositive. Sequencing was performed on PBMCs. The chain is built from TRBV27 and TRBJ2-3; TRBD2 matches 8 bases. The DNA for the CDR3 is TGTGCCAGCAGTTCCCCGGGGGGGGCAGATACGCAGTATTTT. Encoded protein: CASSSPGGADTQYF.